The present T cell receptor beta chain was sequenced within a study of T cell repertoires in cytomegalovirus infection. About this clonotype: Antigen specificity is unknown.

Germline CDR1 and CDR2: MNHNY and SVGAGI (reference sequence). This CDR3 spans 14 amino acids. V was clipped by 2 bases and J by 6 bases; unmatched bases: 4. TCRdb recomputed calls from the reads with MiXCR, one row per CDR3 protein. Of under 450,000 distinct CDR3 sequences listed, 34% are singletons. Points from the study as a whole: Ex vivo responses were dominated by HLA-C-restricted CMV-specific TCR beta clonotypes.

This rearrangement joins TRBV6-6 to TRBJ1-2; TRBD1 aligns across 9 bases. The sample was cultured PBMCs, taken from culture after CMV antigen stimulation. The receptor comes from a human donor in good health (CMV status not recorded). Some clones in this sample may be carry-over from other donors' samples. CDR3 residues: CASSYQGTGNGYTF. The CDR3 nucleotides read TGTGCCAGCAGTTACCAAGGGACAGGGAATGGCTACACCTTC.